The 26 T cell receptor beta chains given below trace back to one sample, sequenced in a study of T cells in Graves' hyperthyroidism and ophthalmopathy. Amplified TCR beta CDR3 regions came from RNA transcripts. HTBI primers drove first-round RT-PCR of the TCR CDR3. TCRdb reprocessed the multiplex PCR reads with MiXCR, giving one entry per CDR3 protein. Of around 390,000 distinct CDR3 sequences listed, approximately 15% were seen once; the top ten hold 15% to 20%. The material sequenced was blood. These TCRs come from a woman between 25 and 40 years old with Graves' ophthalmopathy.

The V call is TRBV30, the J call TRBJ2-1, with D possibly being TRBD2 (6 bases). This CDR3 spans 14 amino acids. V gave up 3 bases and J gave up 7 bases, with 16 bases separating them. From germline, CDR1 is GTSNPN and CDR2 SVGIG (reference sequence). CDR3 DNA sequence: TGTGCCTGGAGCCGGGAGAGAAAGACTAATGAGCAGTTCTTC. Protein product: CAWSRERKTNEQFF.

This clonotype was counted many times. The rearrangement uses TRBV5-1 and TRBJ1-1; D remains unclear. Trimming cost V 0 bases and J 7 bases, with 19 bases left between them. The length of the CDR3 is 16 residues. Looked up from germline, CDR1 is SGHRS and CDR2 is YFSETQ. The DNA for the CDR3 is TGCGCCAGCAGCTTGGTTCTGAGGTCGTCGGGCAGTGAAGCTTTCTTT. Its translation is CASSLVLRSSGSEAFF.

This clonotype was counted many times. This rearrangement joins TRBV7-9 to TRBJ2-3, with 7 positions matching TRBD1. The CDR3 is 16 residues long. Germline trimming cut 0 bases from V and 2 bases from J; bases unmatched to any gene: 5. Looked up from germline, CDR1 is SEHNR and CDR2 is FQNEAQ (reference sequence). Here the CDR3 DNA reads TGTGCCAGCAGCTTAGCCAACAGGGGAGACACAGATACGCAGTATTTT. It yields the protein CASSLANRGDTDTQYF.

This clonotype appeared a few times. A much larger clonotype is one base distant, so this may be a read error. The chain is built from TRBV7-2 and TRBJ2-7; D is undetermined. CDR1 is SGHTA and CDR2 is FQGNSA in the germline V gene. This CDR3 is 11 amino acids long. Trimming stripped 8 bases from V and 6 bases from J, with 11 bases between. The DNA for the CDR3 is TGTGCCAGCGGCCCAGAAGTCGAGCAGTACTTC. This gives the protein CASGPEVEQYF.

This clonotype showed up many times. The rearrangement uses TRBV20-1 and TRBJ2-1, with D possibly called TRBD1 or TRBD2 (6 bases each). The V end lost 0 bases, the J end lost 8 bases, and 20 bases lay between the germline ends. CDR3 size: 16 residues. Germline V gene data show CDR1 as DFQATT and CDR2 as SNEGSKA (reference sequence). CDR3 in DNA: TGCAGTGCTAGAGATGGGGTTAGGGTCGGGGGCCATGAGCAGTTCTTC. Encoded protein: CSARDGVRVGGHEQFF.

This clonotype was found many times. At one boundary the junction diverges from the germline segment, which might be a read error. V and J are TRBV18 and TRBJ2-3; tentatively, D is TRBD1 or TRBD2 (5 bases each). CDR1 is KGHSH and CDR2 is LQKENI in the germline V gene. This CDR3 is built from 16 residues. The CDR3 coding sequence is TGTGCCAGCCCACCACGCCCAGGGAGTAGGGCAGATACGCAGTATTTT. As protein: CASPPRPGSRADTQYF.

In this sample, this clonotype turned up a few times. The chain uses TRBV19 and TRBJ1-1; TRBD1 matches at 8 bases. The V gene end was trimmed by 3 bases and the J gene end by 4 bases; junction bases not matched to a gene: 4. The CDR3 contains 14 residues. Germline values: CDR1 LNHDA, CDR2 SQIVND (reference sequence). CDR3 in DNA: TGTGCCAGTAGTATCAACACAGGGGGCACTGAAGCTTTCTTT. This gives the protein CASSINTGGTEAFF.

This clonotype was picked up a small number of times. A clone one base away is much larger, so this may be a read error. The chain couples TRBV11-2 to TRBJ2-1, with D tentatively TRBD1 (6 bases). CDR3 size: 13 residues. Germline V gene lookup returns CDR1 SGHAT and CDR2 FQNNGV. The DNA for the CDR3 is TGTGCCAGCAGCTCCGACAGGTTCAATGAGCAGTCCTTC. It codes for CASSSDRFNEQSF.

Comments on this clonotype: One base away lies a much larger clone, so this may be a sequencing read error. The V call is TRBV28, the J call TRBJ1-4; D uncertain. The CDR3 loop spans 15 amino acids. Between the trimmed V and J ends, which lost 11 bases and 8 bases, there was a span of 24 bases. Germline-derived CDR1 and CDR2 are MDHEN and SYDVKM. CDR3 in amino acids: CAGGGLGFLGEKLFF. The CDR3 nucleotides are TGTGCCGGCGGTGGGCTGGGATTTTTAGGGGAAAAACTGTTTTTT. The complete variable domain, with remaining parts taken from reference TRBV28 and TRBJ1-4, reads DVKVTQSSRYLVKRTGEKVFLECVQDMDHENMFWYRQDPGLGLRLIYFSYDVKMKEKGDIPEGYSVSREKKERFSLILESASTNQTSMYLCAGGGLGFLGEKLFFGSGTQLSVL.

This clonotype was detected ten times or more. J is TRBJ2-7 and V is TRBV11-3; weak D call: TRBD1 (6 bases). Germline CDR1 reads SGHNT; CDR2 reads YENEEA. V dropped 3 bases and J dropped 7 bases, with 13 bases sitting between them. The CDR3 contains 13 residues. In DNA form, the CDR3 reads TGTGCCAGCAGCTTTCCAGGGGCTGAAGAGCAGTACTTC. This sequence encodes CASSFPGAEEQYF.

The table lists this clonotype with many counts. The rearrangement links TRBV4-2 to TRBJ2-5; the match to TRBD2 covers 10 bases. Germline CDR1 is LGHNA and CDR2 is YNFKEQ. CDR3 size: 17 residues. With 0 bases clipped from V and 4 bases from J, the junction kept 8 bases outside the gene matches. Written as DNA, the CDR3 is TGTGCCAGCAGCCAAGAGGGCGACTTAGCGGGAGGAGAGACCCAGTACTTC. Translation: CASSQEGDLAGGETQYF.

V is TRBV27 and J is TRBJ1-6, with TRBD1 as a possible D gene (6 bases). CDR3 length equals 17 residues. The germline V gene encodes CDR1 MNHEY and CDR2 SMNVEV (reference sequence). V gave up 2 bases and J gave up 7 bases, with 18 bases separating them. The CDR3 DNA sequence: TGTGCCAGCAGTTTACCCACCGGGGGCCCGGGGAATTCACCCCTCCACTTT. Residues: CASSLPTGGPGNSPLHF.

This clonotype was seen a few times. The chain recombines TRBV7-2 with TRBJ2-1; tentative D call: TRBD2 (6 bases). The CDR3 consists of 14 residues. Germline loops: CDR1 SGHTA, CDR2 FQGNSA. V was trimmed by 0 bases and J by 12 bases, leaving 15 bases between them. As DNA, the CDR3 is TGTGCCAGCAGCTTAGCGCGACTAGGGGTAGGGCAGTTCTTC. Translating it yields CASSLARLGVGQFF.

V gene TRBV9 combines with J gene TRBJ2-2; D unresolved. Germline lookup yields CDR1 SGDLS and CDR2 YYNGEE. The CDR3 covers 12 residues. Trimming left V 7 bases short and J 11 bases short, with 15 bases between. Here the CDR3 DNA reads TGTGCCAGCGGAGCGCCGAGAGGAGAGCTGTTTTTT. It is translated as CASGAPRGELFF.

This clonotype occurred many times. The V gene is TRBV3-1, the J gene TRBJ2-1; D ambiguous. CDR3 size: 16 residues. Trimming took off 3 bases at V and 0 bases at J, with 12 bases between the two ends. Germline CDR1 and CDR2: LGHDT and YNNKEL (reference sequence). CDR3 nucleotides: TGTGCCAGCAGCCAGCTTAGACACGACTCCTACAATGAGCAGTTCTTC. Protein sequence: CASSQLRHDSYNEQFF.

This clonotype was seen only a few times. V gene TRBV12-3 or TRBV12-4 combines with J gene TRBJ1-5, with D maybe TRBD1 (6 bases). V shed 9 bases and J shed 4 bases, with 10 bases lying between them. The length of the CDR3 is 12 residues. The CDR3 DNA is TGTGCCAGTTGTCAGGGGAATCAGCCCCAGCATTTT. Translating gives CASCQGNQPQHF.

This clonotype was counted a few times. The CDR3 loop reads CASSHFGTSGGADTQYF. For the CDR3, the DNA is TGCGCCAGCAGCCATTTCGGGACTAGCGGGGGGGCAGATACGCAGTATTTT. The gene calls are TRBV4-1 and TRBJ2-3; TRBD2 agrees at 16 bases. The CDR3 sequence is 17 residues long. Germline lookup yields CDR1 MGHRA and CDR2 YSYEKL. V gave up 3 bases and J gave up 4 bases; unmatched junction bases: 4.

This clonotype was counted once. The chain recombines TRBV28 with TRBJ2-3, with 13 positions matching TRBD2. The V gene end was trimmed by 4 bases and the J gene end by 2 bases; junction bases not matched to a gene: 6. The CDR3 runs 17 residues. Germline V gene sequence: CDR1 MDHEN, CDR2 SYDVKM. The CDR3 reads CASSSGTSGTPTDTQYF. The DNA of the CDR3 is TGTGCCAGCAGTTCCGGGACTAGCGGGACCCCCACAGATACGCAGTATTTT.

This clonotype was seen at least ten times. J is TRBJ2-5 and V is TRBV7-6; D possibly corresponds to TRBD2 (5 bases). V lost 5 bases, J lost 13 bases, and 20 bases lay in between. The CDR3 sequence is 13 residues long. Germline loops: CDR1 SGHVS, CDR2 FNYEAQ. The CDR3: CASSGSPAASPYF. In nucleotides, the CDR3 is TGTGCCAGCAGCGGGAGCCCCGCGGCCAGTCCGTACTTC.

This clonotype was seen ten or more times. J is TRBJ1-6 and V is TRBV2; no definite D call. V gave up 8 bases and J gave up 7 bases, with 12 bases separating them. This CDR3 is 13 amino acids long. Per germline, CDR1 SNHLY and CDR2 FYNNEI. CDR3 in amino acids: CASSRLPNSPLHF. CDR3 coding DNA: TGTGCCAGCTCGCGACTGCCCAATTCACCCCTCCACTTT.

This clonotype was recorded many times. The chain employs TRBV19 and TRBJ2-5, with TRBD2 identical over 8 bases. Germline CDR1 LNHDA, CDR2 SQIVND (reference sequence). This CDR3 has 16 amino acids. V was clipped by 6 bases and J by 5 bases; unmatched bases: 14. The CDR3 sequence: CASSIKGLAGSETQYF. CDR3 DNA sequence: TGTGCCAGTAGCATCAAGGGGCTAGCGGGCTCGGAGACCCAGTACTTC.

J is TRBJ1-1 and V is TRBV30, with no clear D. The V end lost 4 bases, the J end lost 8 bases, and 11 bases lay between the germline ends. In germline, CDR1 is GTSNPN, CDR2 SVGIG (reference sequence). CDR3 length equals 11 residues. CDR3 sequence: CAWTVGNEAFF. The CDR3 DNA sequence: TGTGCCTGGACCGTGGGGAACGAAGCTTTCTTT.

This clonotype came up a few times. The chain carries TRBV29-1 and TRBJ2-5; D is uncertain. CDR1 SQVTM and CDR2 ANQGSEA come from the germline V gene. The CDR3 extends over 13 amino acids. With 2 bases removed from V and 1 base from J, the gap between germline ends came to 8 bases. The CDR3 DNA reads TGCAGCGTTGAAAAACTCAGCCAAGAGACCCAGTACTTC. Protein: CSVEKLSQETQYF.

This clonotype was seen a handful of times. The chain combines TRBV24-1 with TRBJ2-2; D unclear. CDR1 and CDR2 from the germline V gene are KGHDR and SFDVKD. Trimming took 0 bases from V and 0 from J, leaving 10 bases between them. The CDR3 is made up of 17 amino acids. In nucleotides, the CDR3 is TGTGCCACCAGTGATTTGGACGGGCAGACGAACACCGGGGAGCTGTTTTTT. It translates to CATSDLDGQTNTGELFF.

In this sample, this clonotype turned up many times. The gene calls are TRBV7-2 and TRBJ2-3; D unresolved. V gave up 4 bases and J gave up 3 bases, with 14 bases separating them. The CDR3 runs to 15 residues. The V gene's germline CDR1 is SGHTA and CDR2 FQGNSA. The CDR3, as DNA: TGTGCCAGCAGCTGGTCCACGGTGAGGACAGATACGCAGTATTTT. As protein: CASSWSTVRTDTQYF.

The chain has TRBV19 and TRBJ1-2; 7 bases line up with TRBD1. This CDR3 has 14 residues. Unmatched junction bases numbered 6, after V lost 4 bases and J lost 4 bases. Germline CDR1 LNHDA, CDR2 SQIVND (reference sequence). The CDR3 loop reads CASSTKRTGYGYTF. The CDR3 coding sequence is TGTGCCAGTAGTACGAAAAGGACAGGCTATGGCTACACCTTC.